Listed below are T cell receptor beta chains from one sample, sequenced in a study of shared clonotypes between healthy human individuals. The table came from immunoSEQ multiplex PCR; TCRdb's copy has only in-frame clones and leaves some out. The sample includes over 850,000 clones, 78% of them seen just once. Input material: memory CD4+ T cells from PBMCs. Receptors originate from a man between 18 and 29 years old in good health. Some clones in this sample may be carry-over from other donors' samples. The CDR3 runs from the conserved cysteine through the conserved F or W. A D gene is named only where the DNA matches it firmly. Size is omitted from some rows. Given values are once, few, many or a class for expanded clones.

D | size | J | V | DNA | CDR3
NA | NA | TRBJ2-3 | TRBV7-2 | TGTGCCAGCAGCTTATCAAGTCCCGGGGTGGGGGATACGCAGTATTTT | CASSLSSPGVGDTQYF
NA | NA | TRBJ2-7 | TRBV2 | TGTGCCAGCAGGACGGGACATCCGTACGAGCAGTACTTC | CASRTGHPYEQYF
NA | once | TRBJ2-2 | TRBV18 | TGTGCCAGCTCACCGAGGATTCCAGAAACCGGGGAGCTGTTTTTT | CASSPRIPETGELFF
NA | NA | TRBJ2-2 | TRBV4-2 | TGTGCCAGCAGCCAAGAGCCATTAGGAGCGGCGAACACCGGGGAGCTGTTTTTT | CASSQEPLGAANTGELFF
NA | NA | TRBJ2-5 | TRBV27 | TGTGCCAGCAGTTTAGTGGGGGAGACCCAGTACTTC | CASSLVGETQYF
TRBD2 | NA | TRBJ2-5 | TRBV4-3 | TGCGCCAGCAGCCAAGCGCCGACTAGCGGGAGATACCAAGAGACCCAGTACTTC | CASSQAPTSGRYQETQYF
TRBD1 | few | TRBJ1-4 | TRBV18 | TGTGCCAGCTCACCGGACAGGGGAGGTGAAAAACTGTTTTTT | CASSPDRGGEKLFF
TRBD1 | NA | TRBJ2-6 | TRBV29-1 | TGCAGCGTTAGGGGACAGGGGGGCCTCTCTGGGGCCAACGTCCTGACTTTC | CSVRGQGGLSGANVLTF
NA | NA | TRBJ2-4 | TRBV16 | TGTGCCAGCAGCCAAATCGCCGCGACTCGTGCCAAAAACATTCAGTACTTC | CASSQIAATRAKNIQYF
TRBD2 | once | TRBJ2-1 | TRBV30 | TGTGCCTGGAGTCGACTAGCGGGATCCTGGGAGCAGTTCTTC | CAWSRLAGSWEQFF
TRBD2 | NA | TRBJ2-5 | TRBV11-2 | TGTGCCAGCAGCTTAGACAAAAGACTAGCGGGAGGAGAGACCCAGTACTTC | CASSLDKRLAGGETQYF
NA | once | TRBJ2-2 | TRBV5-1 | TGCGCCAGCAGGTTGGGTACCGGGGAGCTGTTTTTT | CASRLGTGELFF
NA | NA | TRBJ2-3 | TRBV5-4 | TGTGCCAGCAGTCCACCCACAGGAACGGATACGCAGTATTTT | CASSPPTGTDTQYF
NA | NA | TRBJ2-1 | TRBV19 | TGTGCCAGTAGCCGGGAGCTTAACTTCAATGAGCAGTTCTTC | CASSRELNFNEQFF
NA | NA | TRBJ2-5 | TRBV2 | TGTGCCAGCAGTGAAGCAATAGGACAGTACTTC | CASSEAIGQYF
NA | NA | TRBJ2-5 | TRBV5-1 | TGCGCCAGCAGCTTGTTGAATGGGCAGCAAGAGACCCAGTACTTC | CASSLLNGQQETQYF
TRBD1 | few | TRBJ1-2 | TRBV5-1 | TGCGCCAGCAGCTTGGCGGACAGGGGAAATGGCTACACCTTC | CASSLADRGNGYTF
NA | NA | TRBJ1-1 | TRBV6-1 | TGTGCCAGCAGTGATCTGGATGAAGCTTTCTTT | CASSDLDEAFF
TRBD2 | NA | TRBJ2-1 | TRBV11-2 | TGTGCCAGCAGCCCCCAACTAGCGGCCACCTACAATGAGCAGTTCTTC | CASSPQLAATYNEQFF
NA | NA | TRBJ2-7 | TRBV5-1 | TGCGCCAGCAGCTTGATCCGGGGCGAGCAGTACTTC | CASSLIRGEQYF
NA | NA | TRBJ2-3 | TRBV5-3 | TGTGCCAGAAGCTTGGCGGGGGGCAGCGGCACAGATACGCAGTATTTT | CARSLAGGSGTDTQYF
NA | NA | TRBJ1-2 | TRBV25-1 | TGTGCCAGCAGTCCCTCCTTTGAGATAAGGGGGGTCGCGGGTGGCTACACCTTC | CASSPSFEIRGVAGGYTF
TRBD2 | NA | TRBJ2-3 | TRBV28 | TGTGCCAGCAGTCAAACCGGGACTAGCGGGAGGCGTAGCACAGATACGCAGTATTTT | CASSQTGTSGRRSTDTQYF
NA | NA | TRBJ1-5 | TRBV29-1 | TGCAGCGTTGCGTCAGATAATAGCAATCAGCCCCAGCATTTT | CSVASDNSNQPQHF
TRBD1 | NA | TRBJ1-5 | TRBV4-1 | TGCGCCAGCAGCCAAGAGCTGAACAGGGGGCTCAGCAATCAGCCCCAGCATTTT | CASSQELNRGLSNQPQHF
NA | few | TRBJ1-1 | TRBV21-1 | TGTGCCAGCAGCAATGTCGGGGACACTGAAGCTTTCTTT | CASSNVGDTEAFF
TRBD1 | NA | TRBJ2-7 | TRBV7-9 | TGTGCCAGCAGCGCCCAGAACAGGGGGACCCACGAGCAGTACTTC | CASSAQNRGTHEQYF
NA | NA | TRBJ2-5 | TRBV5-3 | TGTGCCAGCAGCTCCCCCGGTCTGGAGACCCAGTACTTC | CASSSPGLETQYF
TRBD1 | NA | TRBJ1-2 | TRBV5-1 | TGCGCCAGCAGCTTAAAAGGACAGGGGAGTCCGTCTTTTGGCTACACCTTC | CASSLKGQGSPSFGYTF
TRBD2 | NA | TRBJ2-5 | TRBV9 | TGTGCCAGCAGCGCCATAGCGGGGACTCAAGAGACCCAGTACTTC | CASSAIAGTQETQYF
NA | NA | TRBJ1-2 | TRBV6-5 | TGTGCCAGCAGTTCTTTCGTGCTCCGCGGGGGGGCTGGCTACACCTTC | CASSSFVLRGGAGYTF
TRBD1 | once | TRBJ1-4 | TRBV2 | TGTGCCAGCAGAGGAACAGGGGTCCGTAATGAAAAACTGTTTTTT | CASRGTGVRNEKLFF
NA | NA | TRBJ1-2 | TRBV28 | TGTGCCAGCAGACAGGGCCACTATGGCTACACCTTC | CASRQGHYGYTF
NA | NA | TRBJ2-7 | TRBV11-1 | TGTGCCAGCAGCCCCGCACGAGTGGGTTGGGGCTCCTACGAGCAGTACTTC | CASSPARVGWGSYEQYF
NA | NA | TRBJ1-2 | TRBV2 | TGTGCCAGCACGGCCGGCGGTTTCTATGGCTACACCTTC | CASTAGGFYGYTF
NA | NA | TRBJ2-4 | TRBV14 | TGTGCCAGCAGCCAAGGAGGAGGAGTGGACATTCAGTACTTC | CASSQGGGVDIQYF
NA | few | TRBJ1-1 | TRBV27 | TGTGCCAGCAGTTTATGGGGATACACTGAAGCTTTCTTT | CASSLWGYTEAFF
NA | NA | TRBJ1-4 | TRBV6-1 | TGTGCCAGTGCGGGGGGCCGAGGCGAAAAACTGTTTTTT | CASAGGRGEKLFF